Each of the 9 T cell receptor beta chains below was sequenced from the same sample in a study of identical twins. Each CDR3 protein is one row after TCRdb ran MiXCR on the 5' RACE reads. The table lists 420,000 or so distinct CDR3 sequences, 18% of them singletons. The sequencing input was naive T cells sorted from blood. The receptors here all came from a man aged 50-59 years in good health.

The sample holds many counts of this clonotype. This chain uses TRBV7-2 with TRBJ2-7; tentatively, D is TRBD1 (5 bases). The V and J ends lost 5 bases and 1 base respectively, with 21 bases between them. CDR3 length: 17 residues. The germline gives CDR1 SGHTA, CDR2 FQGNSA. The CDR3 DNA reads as TGTGCCAGCAGCACCTCCTTAAGGGGTGTTTGGTCCTACGAGCAGTACTTC. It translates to CASSTSLRGVWSYEQYF. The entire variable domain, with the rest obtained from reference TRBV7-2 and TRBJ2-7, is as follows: GAGVSQSPSNKVTEKGKDVELRCDPISGHTALYWYRQSLGQGLEFLIYFQGNSAPDKSGLPSDRFSAERTGGSVSTLTIQRTQQEDSAVYLCASSTSLRGVWSYEQYFGPGTRLTVT.

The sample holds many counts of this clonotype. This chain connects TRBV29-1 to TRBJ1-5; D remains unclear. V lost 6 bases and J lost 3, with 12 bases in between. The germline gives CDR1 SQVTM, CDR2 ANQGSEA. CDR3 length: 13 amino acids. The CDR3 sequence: CSVSDGNNQPQHF. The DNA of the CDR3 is TGCAGCGTCTCAGACGGCAACAATCAGCCCCAGCATTTT.

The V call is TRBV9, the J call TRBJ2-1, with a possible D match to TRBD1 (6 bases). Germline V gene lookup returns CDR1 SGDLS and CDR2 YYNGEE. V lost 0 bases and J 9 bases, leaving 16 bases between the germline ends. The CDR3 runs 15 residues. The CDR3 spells CASSVEVRKGGEQFF. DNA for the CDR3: TGTGCCAGCAGCGTAGAGGTACGGAAAGGGGGTGAGCAGTTCTTC. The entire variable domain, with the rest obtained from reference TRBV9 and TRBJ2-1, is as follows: DSGVTQTPKHLITATGQRVTLRCSPRSGDLSVYWYQQSLDQGLQFLIQYYNGEERAKGNILERFSAQQFPDLHSELNLSSLELGDSALYFCASSVEVRKGGEQFFGPGTRLTVL.

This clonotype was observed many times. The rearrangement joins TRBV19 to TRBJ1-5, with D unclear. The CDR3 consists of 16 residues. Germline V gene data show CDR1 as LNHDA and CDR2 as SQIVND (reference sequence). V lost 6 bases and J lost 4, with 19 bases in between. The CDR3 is CASRSGSDPENQPQHF. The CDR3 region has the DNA TGTGCCAGTAGAAGTGGGTCGGATCCCGAAAATCAGCCCCAGCATTTT. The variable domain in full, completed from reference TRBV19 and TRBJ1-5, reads DGGITQSPKYLFRKEGQNVTLSCEQNLNHDAMYWYRQDPGQGLRLIYYSQIVNDFQKGDIAEGYSVSREKKESFPLTVTSAQKNPTAFYLCASRSGSDPENQPQHFGDGTRLSIL.

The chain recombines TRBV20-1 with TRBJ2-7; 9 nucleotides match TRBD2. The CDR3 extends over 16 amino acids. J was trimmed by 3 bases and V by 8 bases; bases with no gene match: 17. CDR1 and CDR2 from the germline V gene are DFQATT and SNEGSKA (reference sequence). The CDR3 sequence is CSMLEVWREGLYEQYF. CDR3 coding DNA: TGCAGTATGCTAGAAGTGTGGCGGGAGGGCCTCTACGAGCAGTACTTC.

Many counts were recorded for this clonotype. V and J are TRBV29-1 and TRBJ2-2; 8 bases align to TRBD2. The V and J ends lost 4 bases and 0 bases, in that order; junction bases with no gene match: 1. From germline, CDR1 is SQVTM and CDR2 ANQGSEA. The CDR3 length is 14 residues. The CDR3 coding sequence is TGCAGCGTTGTGGGACTAGCGAACACCGGGGAGCTGTTTTTT. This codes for CSVVGLANTGELFF.

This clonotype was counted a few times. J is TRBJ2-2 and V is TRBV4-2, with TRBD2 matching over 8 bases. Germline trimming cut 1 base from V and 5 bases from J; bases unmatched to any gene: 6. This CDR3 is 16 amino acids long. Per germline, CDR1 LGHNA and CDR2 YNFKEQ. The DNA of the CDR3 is TGTGCCAGCAGCCAAGCGGGGGGGCTTGGAACCGGGGAGCTGTTTTTT. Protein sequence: CASSQAGGLGTGELFF.

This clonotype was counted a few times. The CDR3 reads CASSWSAANSPLHF. The CDR3, as DNA: TGTGCCAGCAGCTGGTCAGCTGCGAATTCACCCCTCCACTTT. The chain links TRBV11-2 to TRBJ1-6; D is unclear. V dropped 4 bases and J dropped 7 bases, with 11 bases sitting between them. The CDR3 sequence is 14 residues long. Germline assignment: CDR1 SGHAT and CDR2 FQNNGV.

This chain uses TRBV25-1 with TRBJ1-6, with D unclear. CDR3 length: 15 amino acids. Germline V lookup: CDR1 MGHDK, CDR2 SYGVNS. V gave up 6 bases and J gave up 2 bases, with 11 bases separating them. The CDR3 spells CASRGPGPYNSPLHF. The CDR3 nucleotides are TGTGCCAGCAGAGGACCGGGCCCCTATAATTCACCCCTCCACTTT.